This TCR beta chain was recovered during a study of T cell responses to AZD1222 COVID-19 vaccine. At the level of the study: Pooling was applied to second doses at about 4 or about 12 weeks.

About this clone: Its antigen is undetermined.

Study-wide points: Repertoire sampling occurred only after the peak T cell response. Within unmutated variant regions lay the reported targets of nearly half of spike-specific TCRs.

The germline gives CDR1 LNHDA, CDR2 SQIVND (reference sequence). The CDR3 contains 16 residues. The trim removed 0 bases at V and 8 bases at J, leaving 8 bases unmatched. Data came from immunoSEQ multiplex PCR; TCRdb stores just in-frame clones and leaves some out. The table shows some 150,000 clones, with roughly 90% occurring only once. This sequence originates from an adult in good health. V usage is TRBV19 and J usage is TRBJ2-1; 9 nucleotides align to TRBD2. The material sequenced was peripheral blood, taken on day 0 of AZD1222 vaccination. CDR3 nucleotides: TGTGCCAGTAGTATAGATTTGGCGGGAGGGGCCGATGAGCAGTTCTTC. It yields the protein CASSIDLAGGADEQFF. Filled out from reference TRBV19 and TRBJ2-1, the complete variable domain reads DGGITQSPKYLFRKEGQNVTLSCEQNLNHDAMYWYRQDPGQGLRLIYYSQIVNDFQKGDIAEGYSVSREKKESFPLTVTSAQKNPTAFYLCASSIDLAGGADEQFFGPGTRLTVL.